Presented here are 21 T cell receptor beta chains from one specimen sequenced in a study of blood T cell repertoires in COVID-19. Profiled with immunoSEQ multiplex PCR; TCRdb holds only in-frame clones, not every one. The sample shows under 120,000 clones, more than 80% of them seen only once. Sequencing used peripheral blood. The receptors here all came from a woman at least 80 years old with acute or convalescent COVID-19.

This clone has only one observation. The gene calls are TRBV20-1 and TRBJ2-5; no clear D. The V end lost 8 bases, the J end lost 5 bases, and 9 bases lay between the germline ends. The CDR3 spans 10 residues. The germline CDR1 and CDR2 sequences are DFQATT and SNEGSKA (reference sequence). Here the CDR3 reads CSPRKETQYF. The CDR3 bases are TGCAGTCCGCGCAAGGAGACCCAGTACTTC.

Comment on this clone: The sample has other DNA sequences that encode this CDR3 too. The V and J genes are TRBV7-9 and TRBJ2-2, with D uncertain. The CDR3 runs to 12 residues. Trimming shortened V by 5 bases and J by 1 base, and 2 bases separated the two germline ends. Germline lookup yields CDR1 SEHNR and CDR2 FQNEAQ (reference sequence). Here the CDR3 DNA reads TGTGCCAGCAGCCTGAACACCGGGGAGCTGTTTTTT. Its protein is CASSLNTGELFF.

The V and J genes are TRBV9 and TRBJ1-2, with D unclear. The germline gives CDR1 SGDLS, CDR2 YYNGEE. Trimming pared 0 bases from V and 0 bases from J, leaving 3 bases between. This CDR3 spans 13 amino acids. The CDR3 here is CASSVEPNYGYTF. In nucleotides, the CDR3 is TGTGCCAGCAGCGTAGAGCCTAACTATGGCTACACCTTC.

The chain links TRBV18 to TRBJ1-3; possibly TRBD1 for D (5 bases). The germline V and J ends were trimmed by 3 bases and 2 bases, with 11 bases remaining between them. Germline CDR1 and CDR2: KGHSH and LQKENI. This CDR3 spans 15 amino acids. The CDR3 DNA is TGTGCCAGCTCACCTAGCCAGGGTGCTGGAAACACCATATATTTT. As protein: CASSPSQGAGNTIYF.

V gene TRBV28 combines with J gene TRBJ1-5; D is perhaps TRBD1 (5 bases). The CDR3 covers 15 residues. V lost 6 bases and J lost 3, with 15 bases in between. Germline CDR1 reads MDHEN; CDR2 reads SYDVKM. CDR3 nucleotide sequence: TGTGCCAGCAGCGCTGGACAAACGGCCAATCAGCCCCAGCATTTT. It codes for CASSAGQTANQPQHF. Drawing the rest from reference TRBV28 and TRBJ1-5, the complete variable domain is DVKVTQSSRYLVKRTGEKVFLECVQDMDHENMFWYRQDPGLGLRLIYFSYDVKMKEKGDIPEGYSVSREKKERFSLILESASTNQTSMYLCASSAGQTANQPQHFGDGTRLSIL.

The chain is built from TRBV5-4 and TRBJ2-1, with a weak D call TRBD1 (6 bases). The V end was cut by 4 bases, the J end by 1 base, with 12 bases between. This CDR3 has 15 residues. Germline V gives CDR1 SGHNT, CDR2 YYREEE (reference sequence). In nucleotides, the CDR3 is TGTGCCAGCAGCCCGGAAGGGGGTTCCTACAATGAGCAGTTCTTC. Protein: CASSPEGGSYNEQFF.

The J gene is TRBJ1-2, the V gene TRBV19; 7 positions match TRBD1. The germline V gene encodes CDR1 LNHDA and CDR2 SQIVND (reference sequence). J lost 0 bases, V lost 2 bases, and 12 bases had no gene match. CDR3 length equals 18 residues. CDR3 region: CASSIWQGELTTNYGYTF. DNA of the CDR3: TGTGCCAGTAGTATATGGCAGGGGGAGCTAACGACTAACTATGGCTACACCTTC.

J is TRBJ1-5 and V is TRBV27; a weak D match, TRBD1 (6 bases). Germline V gene lookup returns CDR1 MNHEY and CDR2 SMNVEV (reference sequence). Trimming removed 5 bases at V and 5 bases at J, with 13 bases between. The CDR3 is 14 residues long. The CDR3 DNA is TGTGCCAGCAGTCCCGGACAGCCTGATCAGCCCCAGCATTTT. Amino acid sequence: CASSPGQPDQPQHF.

The gene calls are TRBV19 and TRBJ2-2; 8 bases are shared with TRBD2. Germline CDR1 is LNHDA and CDR2 is SQIVND (reference sequence). V shed 2 bases and J 0 bases; nucleotides not matched to a gene: 14. CDR3 length equals 20 residues. The CDR3 DNA follows: TGTGCCAGTAGTATAACGGGGTGGGGTTTAGCGGGGACGAACACCGGGGAGCTGTTTTTT. This encodes CASSITGWGLAGTNTGELFF.

The V gene is TRBV20-1, the J gene TRBJ2-5; TRBD2 might be the D (5 bases). CDR1 and CDR2 from the germline V gene are DFQATT and SNEGSKA (reference sequence). The V end lost 3 bases, the J end lost 3 bases, and 14 bases lay between the germline ends. The CDR3 sequence is 14 residues long. The CDR3 loop is CSASPTGIEETQYF. For the CDR3, the DNA is TGCAGTGCTAGTCCAACCGGGATAGAAGAGACCCAGTACTTC.

This chain joins TRBV6-5 and TRBJ1-1, with 8 bases fitting TRBD1. The V and J ends lost 4 bases and 5 bases, in that order; junction bases with no gene match: 9. The germline gives CDR1 MNHEY, CDR2 SVGAGI. The CDR3 consists of 15 residues. The CDR3 nucleotides are TGTGCCAGCAGTTTTATCGGGACAGGACGTACTGAAGCTTTCTTT. Its translation: CASSFIGTGRTEAFF.

The V and J genes are TRBV11-3 and TRBJ2-7, with 9 positions matching TRBD1. Germline assignment: CDR1 SGHNT and CDR2 YENEEA. The CDR3 runs 13 residues. Trimming cost V 5 bases and J 6 bases; bases outside gene matches: 5. The CDR3 region has the DNA TGTGCCAGCAGCCTCTCGGACAGGGGCGAGCAGTACTTC. Residues: CASSLSDRGEQYF.

The chain has TRBV4-1 and TRBJ1-1; weak D call: TRBD1 (5 bases). Between the trimmed V and J ends, which lost 1 base and 0 bases, there was a span of 12 bases. The CDR3 runs 16 residues. Germline CDR1 and CDR2: MGHRA and YSYEKL. The CDR3 here is CASSQARGYMNTEAFF. The DNA of the CDR3 is TGCGCCAGCAGCCAAGCCCGGGGGTACATGAACACTGAAGCTTTCTTT.

The chain combines TRBV18 with TRBJ1-2; D gene unclear. V lost 1 base and J lost 5, with 5 bases in between. CDR1 is KGHSH and CDR2 is LQKENI in the germline V gene. The CDR3 sequence is 12 residues long. DNA of the CDR3: TGTGCCAGCTCACCACGGGCATATGGCTACACCTTC. The encoded protein is CASSPRAYGYTF.

The chain couples TRBV9 to TRBJ1-6; D might be TRBD1 (5 bases). The V end lost 2 bases, the J end lost 7 bases, and 19 bases lay between the germline ends. The CDR3 has 17 residues. The germline CDR1 and CDR2 sequences are SGDLS and YYNGEE. CDR3 amino acids: CASSVTSGETSNSPLHF. The CDR3 DNA sequence: TGTGCCAGCAGCGTTACATCGGGGGAGACATCGAATTCACCCCTCCACTTT. Full variable domain (outside the CDR3, taken from reference TRBV9 and TRBJ1-6): DSGVTQTPKHLITATGQRVTLRCSPRSGDLSVYWYQQSLDQGLQFLIQYYNGEERAKGNILERFSAQQFPDLHSELNLSSLELGDSALYFCASSVTSGETSNSPLHFGNGTRLTVT.

Only one count was recorded for this clone. The chain carries TRBV5-6 and TRBJ1-4, with 8 bases that match TRBD1. From germline, CDR1 is SGHDT and CDR2 YYEEEE. V was pared by 4 bases and J by 7 bases, with 12 bases of the junction left unmatched. The CDR3 is made up of 16 amino acids. The CDR3 DNA sequence: TGTGCCAGCAGCCCGGTTTCGGACAGGGACGGTGAAAAACTGTTTTTT. Its translation: CASSPVSDRDGEKLFF.

This chain connects TRBV6-6 to TRBJ2-7, with no clear D. The CDR3 is made up of 13 amino acids. Trimming left V 0 bases short and J 7 bases short, with 10 bases between. Germline lookup yields CDR1 MNHNY and CDR2 SVGAGI (reference sequence). The CDR3 here is CASSYSMSVEQYF. The CDR3 bases are TGTGCCAGCAGTTACTCGATGTCGGTTGAGCAGTACTTC.

Here the CDR3 reads CASQFDRGGEETQYF. The CDR3 DNA follows: TGTGCCAGCCAATTTGACAGGGGGGGAGAAGAGACCCAGTACTTC. V is TRBV2 and J is TRBJ2-5, with 9 bases fitting TRBD1. Trimming cost V 8 bases and J 3 bases; bases outside gene matches: 10. Germline V gene lookup returns CDR1 SNHLY and CDR2 FYNNEI. The CDR3 sequence is 15 residues long.

DNA of the CDR3: TGTGCCAGCAGGTTCACAGTAAATGAAAAACTGTTTTTT. This codes for CASRFTVNEKLFF. V gene TRBV7-2 combines with J gene TRBJ1-4; D is unresolved. V lost 6 bases to trimming and J lost 5 bases, with 10 bases between them. Germline CDR1 and CDR2: SGHTA and FQGNSA. The CDR3 spans 13 residues.

This clone was observed a few times. This chain joins TRBV27 and TRBJ2-1, with 7 bases that match TRBD1. The CDR3 runs to 14 residues. Unmatched junction bases numbered 9, after V lost 6 bases and J lost 7 bases. Per the germline V gene, CDR1 is MNHEY and CDR2 is SMNVEV (reference sequence). The CDR3 bases are TGTGCCAGCAGCTCCGGGACAGTCTCGAATGAGCAGTTCTTC. It yields the protein CASSSGTVSNEQFF.

The chain employs TRBV6-2 or TRBV6-3 and TRBJ2-5; D unresolved. The CDR3 contains 15 residues. Trimming took off 2 bases at V and 0 bases at J, with 10 bases between the two ends. Per the germline V gene, CDR1 is MNHEY and CDR2 is SVGEGT. The CDR3 sequence is CASSYEARYQETQYF. The CDR3, as DNA: TGTGCCAGCAGTTACGAGGCAAGGTACCAAGAGACCCAGTACTTC.